This TCR beta chain was obtained from a study of Ad26.COV2.S vaccination and SARS-CoV-2 variants. Treatment reported: 15 to 20 received Ad26.COV2.S at low or high dose, single or two shots; 5 received placebo; per-sample allocation not given. Following the first vaccine or placebo injection, samples were taken on day 63. Sequencing was performed with immunoSEQ multiplex PCR; in TCRdb, only in-frame clones are kept and a portion is missing. This sample yields roughly 410,000 clones, of which about 80% are seen a single time; just under 7.5% belongs to the top ten. CDR3 length: 14 residues. Germline V gives CDR1 SGHTA, CDR2 FQGNSA. Trimming pared 1 base from V and 8 bases from J, leaving 14 bases between.

The gene calls are TRBV7-2 and TRBJ1-1; D is ambiguous. The sample in question was peripheral blood, obtained in a trial of Ad26.COV2.S vaccine versus placebo. The clonotype originates from a person between 18 and 60 years old who received the Ad26.COV2.S COVID-19 vaccine or a placebo. This CDR3 reads CASSLDRVNGEAFF. CDR3 sequence (DNA): TGTGCCAGCAGCTTAGATCGCGTAAACGGGGAAGCTTTCTTT.